The rows below give T cell receptor beta chains drawn from one sample of a study of shared clonotypes between healthy human individuals. Clones were sequenced by immunoSEQ multiplex PCR, and TCRdb holds only the in-frame ones, with some missing. The sample lists 530,000 or so clones; over 75% were seen once. Sequencing input: PBMCs. Source of these receptors: a middle-aged woman in good health. Some clones in this sample may be carry-over from other donors' samples. The CDR3 runs from the conserved cysteine through the conserved F or W. D genes are given only for firm matches.

j_call d_call v_call cdr3_aa
TRBJ2-1 TRBD2 TRBV27 CASSPGTSGRGMQFF
TRBJ2-3 . TRBV5-4 CASSLLLAQDTQYF
TRBJ2-2 TRBD2 TRBV7-6 CASSSGLTTGELFF
TRBJ1-1 . TRBV6-4 CASSPHSFLNTEAFF
TRBJ2-1 . TRBV5-1 CASSRGREPYNEQFF
TRBJ2-7 TRBD2 TRBV11-2 CASSFWGGSYEQYF
TRBJ1-2 TRBD1 TRBV28 CASAGWGYPGGNYGYTF
TRBJ1-1 TRBD1 TRBV19 CASNIDRADTEAFF
TRBJ2-5 TRBD1 TRBV19 CASSQGAETQYF
TRBJ2-7 TRBD2 TRBV6-5 CASSSGLAGDEQYF
TRBJ2-6 . TRBV25-1 CASSGLTGANVLIF
TRBJ1-1 TRBD1 TRBV6-1 CASSDRDRGGAFF
TRBJ2-1 . TRBV28 CASSLVGVKGEQFF